The count of the clone carrying this TCR beta chain is one. Its target is unknown. Generated by immunoSEQ multiplex PCR, the TCRdb table keeps only in-frame clones and is missing some. The profile shows roughly 34,000 clones, roughly 80% of them singletons. PCR or immunohistochemistry showed mismatch repair deficiency in every enrolled patient. The data were taken from a study of PD-1 blockade in mismatch repair-deficient tumors. Overall study context: Enrolled about 2012-2016, patients had progressing, pretreated mismatch repair-deficient cancers of about twelve types.

The CDR3 has 15 amino acids. After removal of 3 bases from V and 4 bases from J, the junction contained 6 bases not matched to a gene. Germline V gene data show CDR1 as SGHDT and CDR2 as YYEEEE. Study outcomes and limitations: After pembrolizumab, tumor-resident clones rose rapidly, then generally contracted before radiologic responses.

The sequence came from an adult with mismatch repair-deficient cancer. Here the sequenced sample was PBMCs, taken less than 7 weeks after starting pembrolizumab. The rearrangement links TRBV5-6 to TRBJ2-2; 7 bases are a match to TRBD1. In nucleotides, the CDR3 is TGTGCCAGCAGCTATGGGACAGCATCCACCGGGGAGCTGTTTTTT. This sequence encodes CASSYGTASTGELFF. The whole variable domain, remainder taken from reference TRBV5-6 and TRBJ2-2, is DAGVTQSPTHLIKTRGQQVTLRCSPKSGHDTVSWYQQALGQGPQFIFQYYEEEERQRGNFPDRFSGHQFPNYSSELNVNALLLGDSALYLCASSYGTASTGELFFGEGSRLTVL.